This entry describes one T cell receptor (beta chain). Its antigen is still unknown. In germline, CDR1 is GTSNPN, CDR2 SVGIG (reference sequence). The CDR3 sequence is 17 residues long. Trimming took off 4 bases at V and 2 bases at J, with 21 bases between the two ends. The source of the sample is a study of T cell responses to AZD1222 COVID-19 vaccine. General study points: After the peak T cell response, and only then, were repertoires sampled. In a largely white British group with more females than males, clonal diversity was possibly underestimated. It was only 6 or 7 AZD1222 recipients who were seropositive at baseline.

It was second doses at about 4 or about 12 weeks that were pooled. The protocol was immunoSEQ multiplex PCR, while the TCRdb copy is restricted to in-frame clones and leaves out a portion. The profile covers roughly 30,000 clones, with around 78% appearing a single time and about 4.6% taken by the ten largest. This receptor was taken from an adult who received the AZD1222 COVID-19 vaccine. The chain uses TRBV30 and TRBJ2-1; TRBD1 is a possible D gene (5 bases). The sample here was peripheral blood, taken 28 days after the second AZD1222 dose. The CDR3 loop reads CAWKWPLTERAYNEQFF. For the CDR3, the DNA is TGTGCCTGGAAGTGGCCTCTGACAGAACGAGCCTACAATGAGCAGTTCTTC.